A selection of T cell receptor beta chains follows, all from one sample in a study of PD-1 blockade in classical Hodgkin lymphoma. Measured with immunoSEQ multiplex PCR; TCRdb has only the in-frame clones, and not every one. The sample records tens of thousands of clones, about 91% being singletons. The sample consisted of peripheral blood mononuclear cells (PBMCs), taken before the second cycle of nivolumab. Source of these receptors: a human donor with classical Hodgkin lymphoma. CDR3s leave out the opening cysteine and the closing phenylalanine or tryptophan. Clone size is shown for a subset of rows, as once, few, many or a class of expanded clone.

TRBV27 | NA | ASSGRAGYEQY
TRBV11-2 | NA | ASAFRRFHEQY
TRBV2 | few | ASRIWTGGTDTQY
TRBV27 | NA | ASSLVGGRTEAF
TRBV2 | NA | ASRTLRTTF
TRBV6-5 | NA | ASSYVPQGETQY
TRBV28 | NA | ASSFGDRVNQPQH
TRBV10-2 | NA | ASSRVSGGWETQY
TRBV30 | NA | AWSVGSNNEQF
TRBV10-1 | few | ASSETGPDTQY
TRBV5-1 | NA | ASREGGSDTQY
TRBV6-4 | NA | ASEQVSGQPQH
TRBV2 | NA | ASSYAGDLPNEQF
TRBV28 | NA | ASSSTGRWDNEQF
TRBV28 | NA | ASSGASSNEQY
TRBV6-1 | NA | ASSGRGSSYEQY
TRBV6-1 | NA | ASSEADPGSSGNTIY
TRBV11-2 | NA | ASSPWVDEQF
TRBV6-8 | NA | ASSCRGRLYNEQF
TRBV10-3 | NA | AIATPVSYEQY
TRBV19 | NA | ASSAGTNILYNEQF
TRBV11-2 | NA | ASSLVGQGPYEQY
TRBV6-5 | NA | ASQPSGRGYEQY
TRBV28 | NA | ASSPARAGVTQY
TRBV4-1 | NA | ASSPWTEYSNQPQH
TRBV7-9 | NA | ASSRDSHWGYT
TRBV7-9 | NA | ASSRRLSYEQY
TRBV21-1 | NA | ASPVRTEAF
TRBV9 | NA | ASSARQVGTNTEAF
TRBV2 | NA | ASTGILSSPLH
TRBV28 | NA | ASSFRPSGGFQY
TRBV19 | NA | ASTPAGVGGYT
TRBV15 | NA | ATSRLGQPNTGELF
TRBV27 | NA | ASSSLDPIYNSPLH
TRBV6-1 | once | ASRDRAVYQPQH
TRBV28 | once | ASISPGPQPYEQY
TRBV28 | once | ASSRVAEQY
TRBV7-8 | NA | ASSFGQTPGEQY
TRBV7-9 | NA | ASTAPGANVLT
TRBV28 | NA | ASSLASGELF
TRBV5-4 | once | ASSPRLNEQY
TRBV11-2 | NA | ASSLVTEQF
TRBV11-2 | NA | ASSLVWGGTGPTEAF
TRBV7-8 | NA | ASSARRTQETQY
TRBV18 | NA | ASSGSHRPHEAF
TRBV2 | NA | ASSGYRDRSLGPQH
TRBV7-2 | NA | ASSLDGLAGAERTDTQY
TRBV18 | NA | ASSPDSGRSTGELF
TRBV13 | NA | ASSLYGINQPQH
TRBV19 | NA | ASSRGGEAF
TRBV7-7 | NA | ASSPRQDWNTGELF
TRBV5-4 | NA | ASSLGGGSPQY
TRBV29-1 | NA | SPGQGFEQY